This entry features one TCR beta chain sequence. This CDR3 has 15 residues. The V end lost 5 bases, the J end lost 9 bases, and 17 bases lay between the germline ends. The germline gives CDR1 SGHTA, CDR2 FQGNSA. The data belong to a study of blood T cell repertoires in COVID-19. In the source study's methods: Reference gene primer amplification gave estimated nucleated cell counts. TCRdb's copy holds only in-frame clones and misses some; the assay was immunoSEQ multiplex PCR. V, J and clone size were drawn from that table, and D and trimming were deduced from the DNA. Of 450,000 to 600,000 clones listed, around 90% are singletons.

Material for sequencing was PBMCs or T cells enriched from blood (not recorded which). The chain is built from TRBV7-2 and TRBJ1-6; D is ambiguous. The origin of this receptor is a woman in her late teens or twenties who had recovered from COVID-19. The CDR3 sequence is CASSAQIGLTSPLHF. CDR3 nucleotide sequence: TGTGCCAGCAGCGCTCAGATTGGGCTTACTTCACCCCTCCACTTT.